Detailed here is one TCR beta chain. No antigen is known for it. The CDR3 contains 15 residues. Trimming removed 6 bases from V and 1 base from J; junction bases left unmatched: 6. CDR1 SEHNR and CDR2 FQNEAQ come from the germline V gene (reference sequence). This record comes from a study of OX40 agonist ivuxolimab in advanced cancers. Findings and caveats of the study: The investigators did not determine what antigen specificity the expanded peripheral T cells had. At 0.1 to 3.0 mg/kg, CD4+ and CD8+ blood T cells expanded clonally by week 6.

Measured with immunoSEQ multiplex PCR; TCRdb has only the in-frame clones, and not every one. The sample comprises roughly 43,000 clones, around 90% of which are singletons, and 4.9% rests with the top ten. The starting material was CD4+ or CD8+ T cells sorted from blood, obtained in a trial of the OX40 agonist ivuxolimab. This TCR came from an adult with an advanced solid tumor such as melanoma, head and neck, liver or kidney cancer. The rearrangement links TRBV7-9 to TRBJ2-3; 8 bases match TRBD2. CDR3 in amino acids: CASRGREEGTDTQYF. Here the CDR3 DNA reads TGTGCCAGCAGGGGGCGGGAGGAGGGCACAGATACGCAGTATTTT.